This TCR beta chain was profiled in a study of T cell responses to AZD1222 COVID-19 vaccine. This CDR3 has 15 amino acids. V lost 5 bases, J lost 0 bases, and 8 bases lay in between. Germline CDR1 and CDR2: LNHNV and YYDKDF (reference sequence). TCRdb keeps only in-frame clones here, not all; method: immunoSEQ multiplex PCR. The table lists under 150,000 clones, roughly 91% of them singletons. The chain combines TRBV15 with TRBJ2-6; D uncertain. The receptor comes from an adult in good health. Material: peripheral blood, obtained on day 0 of AZD1222 vaccination. This CDR3 is CATSPADSGANVLTF. CDR3 in DNA: TGTGCCACCAGCCCTGCGGACTCTGGGGCCAACGTCCTGACTTTC.